This passage covers 15 T cell receptor beta chains from one sample sequenced in a study of Ad26.COV2.S vaccination and SARS-CoV-2 variants. Treatment in this sample: about 20 received Ad26.COV2.S at low or high dose, single or two shots; several received placebo; per-sample allocation not given. Following the first vaccine or placebo injection, samples were taken on day 63. The repertoire was sequenced with immunoSEQ multiplex PCR; TCRdb's copy has only in-frame clones and lacks some. The data contain about 460,000 clones, 89% of them seen just once; the ten biggest clones take up 1.7%. The sequencing here drew on peripheral blood, taken in a trial of Ad26.COV2.S vaccine versus placebo. These receptors came from a person between 18 and 65 years old who received the Ad26.COV2.S COVID-19 vaccine or a placebo.

The chain uses TRBV5-4 and TRBJ2-1; 7 bases are a match to TRBD2. The CDR3 is 15 residues long. The V gene end was trimmed by 4 bases and the J gene end by 7 bases; junction bases not matched to a gene: 11. Germline V gene data show CDR1 as SGHNT and CDR2 as YYREEE (reference sequence). The CDR3: CASSHLGLVGNEQFF. The CDR3 coding sequence is TGTGCCAGCAGCCACCTAGGACTAGTCGGAAATGAGCAGTTCTTC.

J is TRBJ2-1 and V is TRBV3-1 (or the pseudogene TRBV3-2); D gene uncertain. CDR1 and CDR2 (germline): LGHDT, YNNKEL (reference sequence). The length of the CDR3 is 12 residues. The germline V and J ends were trimmed by 4 bases and 12 bases, with 13 bases remaining between them. The CDR3 spells CASSLMDSGQFF. CDR3 nucleotides: TGTGCCAGCAGCCTGATGGATTCTGGGCAGTTCTTC.

The chain couples TRBV28 to TRBJ2-4, with D possibly called TRBD1 or TRBD2 (5 bases each). Deletions cut 2 bases from V and 0 bases from J, with 11 bases between. The CDR3 contains 16 residues. CDR1 MDHEN and CDR2 SYDVKM come from the germline V gene. The CDR3 DNA reads as TGTGCCAGCAGTTTAGAGGGGAGCAGAGCCAAAAACATTCAGTACTTC. Amino acids: CASSLEGSRAKNIQYF.

This chain joins TRBV29-1 and TRBJ2-7, with TRBD1 matching over 8 bases. Trimming took 5 bases from V and 3 from J; bases not matched to a gene: 9. This CDR3 contains 14 residues. Germline CDR1 and CDR2: SQVTM and ANQGSEA. CDR3 sequence (DNA): TGCAGCGTTCAGGCTCCGGACAGGGACTACGAGCAGTACTTC. Translating it yields CSVQAPDRDYEQYF.

This rearrangement joins TRBV29-1 to TRBJ2-3; D is uncertain. V lost 2 bases, J lost 1 base, and 13 bases lay in between. The CDR3 sequence is 15 residues long. Per the germline V gene, CDR1 is SQVTM and CDR2 is ANQGSEA. The CDR3 spells CSVESPGTGTDTQYF. In DNA form, the CDR3 reads TGCAGCGTTGAATCCCCGGGCACGGGCACAGATACGCAGTATTTT.

CDR3 loop: CASSPLEASGPGNQPQHF. In DNA form, the CDR3 reads TGTGCCAGCTCACCATTGGAGGCCAGCGGACCAGGCAATCAGCCCCAGCATTTT. The V and J genes are TRBV18 and TRBJ1-5; D uncertain. Germline CDR1 KGHSH, CDR2 LQKENI. The CDR3 totals 18 residues. Trimming removed 2 bases from V and 2 bases from J, with 19 bases in between. The full variable domain, its missing parts supplied by reference TRBV18 and TRBJ1-5, is NAGVMQNPRHLVRRRGQEARLRCSPMKGHSHVYWYRQLPEEGLKFMVYLQKENIIDESGMPKERFSAEFPKEGPSILRIQQVVRGDSAAYFCASSPLEASGPGNQPQHFGDGTRLSIL.

The chain recombines TRBV18 with TRBJ2-1, with 7 positions matching TRBD1. The CDR3 runs 13 residues. Germline trimming cut 5 bases from V and 4 bases from J; bases unmatched to any gene: 2. Germline-derived CDR1 and CDR2 are KGHSH and LQKENI. In DNA form, the CDR3 reads TGTGCCAGCTCAAGGGACAGTTACAATGAGCAGTTCTTC. This encodes CASSRDSYNEQFF.

The CDR3 loop is CASSLVLIGGGTKNIQYF. The CDR3 DNA follows: TGTGCCAGCAGTTTAGTTTTAATCGGGGGTGGAACCAAAAACATTCAGTACTTC. The chain joins TRBV28 to TRBJ2-4; D may be TRBD2 (6 bases). V gave up 2 bases and J gave up 2 bases, with 19 bases separating them. CDR3 length: 18 amino acids. Per the germline V gene, CDR1 is MDHEN and CDR2 is SYDVKM.

This chain uses TRBV7-3 with TRBJ2-1, with TRBD2 identical over 10 bases. This CDR3 contains 14 residues. Germline CDR1 SGHTA, CDR2 FQGTGA. The ends lost 4 bases at V and 9 bases at J; junction bases unmatched: 6. The CDR3 sequence is CASSSSGREGEQFF. The CDR3 coding sequence is TGTGCCAGCAGCTCGAGCGGGAGGGAGGGTGAGCAGTTCTTC.

The gene calls are TRBV6-5 and TRBJ2-3; D not certain. CDR1 is MNHEY, CDR2 SVGAGI, per germline. This CDR3 is built from 16 residues. Trimming left V 4 bases short and J 1 base short, with 15 bases between. CDR3 nucleotides: TGTGCCAGCAGTTCCCAGCGCAAAGGTCGCACAGATACGCAGTATTTT. Residues: CASSSQRKGRTDTQYF.

The genes are TRBV3-1 (or the pseudogene TRBV3-2) and TRBJ2-7, with 12 positions matching TRBD1. There are 16 residues in the CDR3. V lost 5 bases, J lost 7 bases, and 12 bases stayed unmatched. Per germline, CDR1 LGHDT and CDR2 YNNKEL (reference sequence). The CDR3 DNA reads TGTGCCAGCAGCGCGAGGTGGGGACAGGGGGCAAGGGAGCAGTACTTC. Translation gives CASSARWGQGAREQYF.

The chain joins TRBV28 to TRBJ1-1, with 8 bases that match TRBD1. Trimming took 3 bases from V and 5 from J; bases not matched to a gene: 8. Germline V gene lookup returns CDR1 MDHEN and CDR2 SYDVKM. The CDR3 runs to 15 residues. Here the CDR3 DNA reads TGTGCCAGCAGTTTCCAGGGGGCATCGCGGACTGAAGCTTTCTTT. It yields the protein CASSFQGASRTEAFF.

CDR3: CASSLARGKGSPLHF. CDR3 nucleotide sequence: TGTGCCAGCAGCTTAGCGAGGGGGAAGGGTTCACCCCTCCACTTT. The rearrangement joins TRBV7-9 to TRBJ1-6; perhaps TRBD1 as D (6 bases). This CDR3 spans 15 amino acids. Trimming left V 0 bases short and J 9 bases short, with 12 bases between. Germline CDR1 and CDR2: SEHNR and FQNEAQ (reference sequence).

The CDR3 DNA is TGTGCCAGCAGCTCGGGACACTTGAGCACAGATACGCAGTATTTT. Protein sequence: CASSSGHLSTDTQYF. This rearrangement joins TRBV7-3 to TRBJ2-3; maybe TRBD1 (6 bases). This CDR3 has 15 residues. From germline, CDR1 is SGHTA and CDR2 FQGTGA. Deletions cut 4 bases from V and 0 bases from J, with 11 bases between.

J is TRBJ1-5 and V is TRBV7-8, with a tentative D call TRBD1 (5 bases). CDR3 size: 14 residues. CDR1 is SGHVS and CDR2 is FQNEAQ in the germline V gene. With 8 bases removed from V and 1 base from J, the gap between germline ends came to 12 bases. CDR3 nucleotides: TGTGCCAGCCAGGGATCAGGGAGCAATCAGCCCCAGCATTTT. Its translation: CASQGSGSNQPQHF.